Shown below are 12 T cell receptor beta chains from a single sample sequenced in a study of cytomegalovirus exposure and HLA in healthy donors. PCR amplification relied on 60 Vbeta primers (plus 13 Jbeta primers). Data came from immunoSEQ multiplex PCR; TCRdb stores just in-frame clones and leaves some out. Of some 78,000 clones detected, approximately 77% appear once; the ten largest clones hold around 10%. Sequenced sample: PBMCs. Every receptor here comes from a woman aged 40 to 50 in good health and CMV-seropositive.

CDR3 protein: CASSYQSGGGQETQYF. Written as DNA, the CDR3 is TGTGCCAGCAGCTACCAAAGCGGGGGGGGGCAGGAGACCCAGTACTTC. V and J are TRBV7-2 and TRBJ2-5; 10 bases are a match to TRBD2. The CDR3 length is 16 residues. Germline CDR1 is SGHTA and CDR2 is FQGNSA. Unmatched junction bases numbered 10, after V lost 4 bases and J lost 5 bases.

CDR3 DNA: TGCGCCAGCAGCCGAATTACTAGCGGGGAGACCCAGTACTTC. Translating it yields CASSRITSGETQYF. This chain connects TRBV4-1 to TRBJ2-5; 9 bases agree with TRBD2. Trimming took 4 bases from V and 5 from J; bases not matched to a gene: 5. The germline CDR1 and CDR2 sequences are MGHRA and YSYEKL. CDR3 length: 14 amino acids.

The chain joins TRBV4-2 to TRBJ1-4; D possibly corresponds to TRBD1 (6 bases). This CDR3 spans 14 amino acids. Germline V gene sequence: CDR1 LGHNA, CDR2 YNFKEQ. V lost 1 base, J lost 5 bases, and 8 bases lay in between. The CDR3 DNA follows: TGTGCCAGCAGCCAAGGACAGGAAAATGAAAAACTGTTTTTT. Its translation: CASSQGQENEKLFF.

J is TRBJ2-7 and V is TRBV6-5; tentatively, D is TRBD2 (5 bases). The germline V gene encodes CDR1 MNHEY and CDR2 SVGAGI. V was trimmed by 2 bases and J by 4 bases, leaving 15 bases between them. This CDR3 is built from 15 residues. CDR3 in amino acids: CASSYGRGTGYEQYF. The CDR3 DNA follows: TGTGCCAGCAGTTACGGTCGGGGAACGGGATACGAGCAGTACTTC.

The chain uses TRBV18 and TRBJ1-5; unclear D gene. Looked up from germline, CDR1 is KGHSH and CDR2 is LQKENI. The CDR3 sequence is 16 residues long. V dropped 3 bases and J dropped 4 bases, with 16 bases sitting between them. In DNA, the CDR3 is TGTGCCAGCTCACCCGACGGAGCGAGTCTAAATCAGCCCCAGCATTTT. Translation: CASSPDGASLNQPQHF.

The chain is built from TRBV28 and TRBJ1-5, with 10 positions matching TRBD1. The CDR3 has 15 amino acids. V shed 5 bases and J 4 bases; nucleotides not matched to a gene: 5. Per germline, CDR1 MDHEN and CDR2 SYDVKM. CDR3 nucleotides: TGTGCCAGCAGTCCTGGACAGGGGGATAATCAGCCCCAGCATTTT. It codes for CASSPGQGDNQPQHF.

J is TRBJ1-1 and V is TRBV18; perhaps TRBD1 as D (5 bases). CDR1 and CDR2 from the germline V gene are KGHSH and LQKENI. The CDR3 is made up of 13 amino acids. Trimming removed 6 bases at V and 9 bases at J, with 17 bases between. The CDR3 nucleotides are TGTGCCAGCTCTCGTGGAGGGGAGAGACAAGCTTTCTTT. Protein: CASSRGGERQAFF.

The chain carries TRBV9 and TRBJ1-1, with a weak D call TRBD1 (6 bases). From germline, CDR1 is SGDLS and CDR2 YYNGEE. Trimming shortened V by 0 bases and J by 9 bases, and 12 bases separated the two germline ends. The CDR3 length is 13 residues. The DNA of the CDR3 is TGTGCCAGCAGCGTAGGGATAGGGGGAAAAGCTTTCTTT. This sequence encodes CASSVGIGGKAFF. Using reference TRBV9 and TRBJ1-1 for the parts outside the CDR3, the full variable domain is DSGVTQTPKHLITATGQRVTLRCSPRSGDLSVYWYQQSLDQGLQFLIQYYNGEERAKGNILERFSAQQFPDLHSELNLSSLELGDSALYFCASSVGIGGKAFFGQGTRLTVV.

This chain joins TRBV4-1 and TRBJ2-7; a weak D match, TRBD1 (6 bases). The length of the CDR3 is 17 residues. Between the trimmed V and J ends, which lost 9 bases and 0 bases, there was a span of 24 bases. Germline lookup yields CDR1 MGHRA and CDR2 YSYEKL. The CDR3 DNA follows: TGCGCCAGTTTTCCAAGGGTCAGACCGGGACACTCCTACGAGCAGTACTTC. Amino acids: CASFPRVRPGHSYEQYF.

The chain couples TRBV30 to TRBJ2-2; maybe TRBD2 (6 bases). The CDR3 spans 13 residues. Germline V CDR1 and CDR2: GTSNPN, SVGIG (reference sequence). V was shortened by 3 bases and J by 13 bases, with 18 bases between the two germline ends. CDR3 protein: CAWRSGTGPRLFF. CDR3 nucleotides: TGTGCCTGGAGGTCCGGGACTGGACCACGGCTGTTTTTT.

For the CDR3, the DNA is TGTGCCAGGGGGTCGGACGGATTGCGGGGATATGGCTACACCTTC. Protein sequence: CARGSDGLRGYGYTF. The genes are TRBV19 and TRBJ1-2, with no clear D. This CDR3 comprises 15 residues. Per the germline V gene, CDR1 is LNHDA and CDR2 is SQIVND (reference sequence). V dropped 9 bases and J dropped 5 bases, with 22 bases sitting between them.

The chain carries TRBV11-2 and TRBJ2-2; 10 bases line up with TRBD2. CDR3 length equals 14 residues. Germline loops: CDR1 SGHAT, CDR2 FQNNGV. V lost 5 bases and J lost 8; bases outside the gene matches: 5. The CDR3 DNA reads as TGTGCCAGCAGCCGAAGACTAGCGGGTGGGGAGCTGTTTTTT. Amino acids: CASSRRLAGGELFF.